These 17 T cell receptor beta chains were sequenced from one sample in a study of CD8+ T cells in alopecia areata. It was cDNA, reverse transcribed from extracted RNA, that served as the sequencing template. Clones were read by immunoSEQ multiplex PCR, and TCRdb kept only the in-frame ones, dropping some. The sample yields approximately 150,000 clones, approximately 56% seen once. Material: CD8+ T cells sorted from blood. The receptors derive from a human donor in good health.

The chain carries TRBV15 and TRBJ2-7; 7 nucleotides match TRBD1. The CDR3 is made up of 15 amino acids. Germline V gene lookup returns CDR1 LNHNV and CDR2 YYDKDF (reference sequence). V lost 3 bases, J lost 2 bases, and 7 bases stayed unmatched. The CDR3 DNA reads TGTGCCACCAGCAGCTTACCGGGACAGACCTACGAGCAGTACTTC. Its protein is CATSSLPGQTYEQYF.

The V gene is TRBV4-1, the J gene TRBJ2-7; D might be TRBD2 (5 bases). V gave up 4 bases and J gave up 2 bases, with 12 bases separating them. CDR3 length: 14 amino acids. Germline V gene sequence: CDR1 MGHRA, CDR2 YSYEKL. CDR3 region: CASSPRTGTYEQYF. The CDR3 bases are TGCGCCAGCAGCCCCCGGACCGGGACCTACGAGCAGTACTTC.

The chain's CDR3 is CASSVQETQYF. In DNA, the CDR3 is TGTGCCAGCAGTGTCCAAGAGACCCAGTACTTC. The V call is TRBV2, the J call TRBJ2-5, with D uncertain. Germline V CDR1 and CDR2: SNHLY, FYNNEI. CDR3 length equals 11 residues. Trimming removed 4 bases from V and 1 base from J, with 1 base in between. The full variable domain, completed using reference TRBV2 and TRBJ2-5, is EPEVTQTPSHQVTQMGQEVILRCVPISNHLYFYWYRQILGQKVEFLVSFYNNEISEKSEIFDDQFSVERPDGSNFTLKIRSTKLEDSAMYFCASSVQETQYFGPGTRLLVL.

In its sample, this clone was seen a few times. This chain connects TRBV29-1 to TRBJ2-3; TRBD2 might be the D (6 bases). Germline values: CDR1 SQVTM, CDR2 ANQGSEA. V shed 4 bases and J shed 5 bases, with 13 bases lying between them. There are 13 residues in the CDR3. CDR3 loop: CSVVKRAQDTQYF. The CDR3 DNA is TGCAGCGTTGTCAAGCGGGCCCAAGATACGCAGTATTTT.

The chain recombines TRBV29-1 with TRBJ2-2; TRBD2 matches 11 bases. The J segment lost 2 bases and the V segment lost 6 bases, leaving 8 bases of the junction unmatched. CDR1 and CDR2 from the germline V gene are SQVTM and ANQGSEA. The CDR3 has 16 residues. The CDR3 region has the DNA TGCAGCGTCCTCCTAGCGGGAGGATCAAACACCGGGGAGCTGTTTTTT. Residues: CSVLLAGGSNTGELFF.

The CDR3 sequence: CASSHPLDSEQYF. In DNA, the CDR3 is TGTGCCAGCAGCCACCCCCTGGACAGCGAGCAGTACTTC. This sequence joins TRBV4-2 and TRBJ2-7; TRBD1 might be the D (6 bases). V was clipped by 3 bases and J by 6 bases, with 12 bases between them. The length of the CDR3 is 13 residues. Germline CDR1 LGHNA, CDR2 YNFKEQ.

The genes are TRBV7-8 and TRBJ2-4; D is uncertain. Germline values: CDR1 SGHVS, CDR2 FQNEAQ. The V and J ends lost 2 bases and 1 base respectively, with 15 bases between them. The CDR3 length is 17 residues. The CDR3 DNA is TGTGCCAGCAGCTTACCGGGCGCTCCCGAGGCCAAAAACATTCAGTACTTC. It yields the protein CASSLPGAPEAKNIQYF.

This chain joins TRBV27 and TRBJ2-4, with 10 bases that match TRBD2. This CDR3 region has 14 residues. Trimming cost V 5 bases and J 8 bases; bases outside gene matches: 6. Germline assignment: CDR1 MNHEY and CDR2 SMNVEV (reference sequence). CDR3 protein: CASSPPSGSDIQYF. Here the CDR3 DNA reads TGTGCCAGCAGTCCCCCTAGCGGGAGTGACATTCAGTACTTC.

This clone was counted between two and nine times. V is TRBV6-5 and J is TRBJ2-2; D remains unclear. From germline, CDR1 is MNHEY and CDR2 SVGAGI. Between the trimmed V and J ends, which lost 2 bases and 3 bases, there was a span of 4 bases. This CDR3 contains 13 residues. Written as DNA, the CDR3 is TGTGCCAGCAGTTACCCCTACACCGGGGAGCTGTTTTTT. It codes for CASSYPYTGELFF.

The chain employs TRBV30 and TRBJ1-1; tentatively, D is TRBD1 (6 bases). Germline assignment: CDR1 GTSNPN and CDR2 SVGIG (reference sequence). Trimming removed 3 bases from V and 0 bases from J, with 17 bases in between. The CDR3 contains 16 residues. The DNA of the CDR3 is TGTGCCTGGAGCGAAGCCCCAACAGGGATGAACACTGAAGCTTTCTTT. The encoded protein is CAWSEAPTGMNTEAFF.

In its sample, this clone was seen once. This CDR3 reads CASSTGQGSYEQYF. CDR3 DNA: TGTGCCAGCAGCACGGGACAGGGATCCTACGAGCAGTACTTC. J is TRBJ2-7 and V is TRBV13; 9 bases fit TRBD1. This CDR3 contains 14 residues. Germline-derived CDR1 and CDR2 are PRHDT and FYEKMQ (reference sequence). V lost 5 bases and J lost 1; bases outside the gene matches: 3.

The chain joins TRBV19 to TRBJ1-5; D uncertain. There are 15 residues in the CDR3. In germline, CDR1 is LNHDA, CDR2 SQIVND (reference sequence). V was cut by 6 bases and J by 0 bases, with 12 bases left in between. The DNA for the CDR3 is TGTGCCAGTAGGGCTAACTATTATAGCAATCAGCCCCAGCATTTT. Its translation: CASRANYYSNQPQHF.

V usage is TRBV27 and J usage is TRBJ1-2; TRBD1 agrees at 9 bases. V was clipped by 0 bases and J by 2 bases; unmatched bases: 4. The germline gives CDR1 MNHEY, CDR2 SMNVEV (reference sequence). This CDR3 region has 16 residues. The CDR3 sequence is CASSLSVGTGNYGYTF. CDR3 in DNA: TGTGCCAGCAGTTTATCGGTGGGGACAGGGAACTATGGCTACACCTTC.

CDR3 sequence: CASSAQGIGKNIQYF. The CDR3 DNA reads TGTGCCAGCAGCGCACAGGGTATCGGCAAAAACATTCAGTACTTC. This chain uses TRBV7-9 with TRBJ2-4; perhaps TRBD1 as D (6 bases). V shed 5 bases and J shed 3 bases, with 14 bases lying between them. The CDR3 runs to 15 residues. CDR1 is SEHNR, CDR2 FQNEAQ, per germline (reference sequence).

V usage is TRBV5-6 and J usage is TRBJ2-7, with TRBD2 identical over 10 bases. V gave up 4 bases and J gave up 5 bases; unmatched junction bases: 6. This CDR3 region has 14 residues. Per germline, CDR1 SGHDT and CDR2 YYEEEE. DNA of the CDR3: TGTGCCAGCAGCATGCTAGCGGGAGTCGACGAGCAGTACTTC. Its translation: CASSMLAGVDEQYF.

This chain uses TRBV29-1 with TRBJ1-2; D is perhaps TRBD1 (5 bases). The CDR3 contains 11 residues. Trimming took off 5 bases at V and 6 bases at J, with 10 bases between the two ends. CDR1 and CDR2 from the germline V gene are SQVTM and ANQGSEA. CDR3 sequence (DNA): TGCAGCGTTAGTGGCAGGGATGGCTACACCTTC. Protein product: CSVSGRDGYTF.

J is TRBJ2-6 and V is TRBV27; a weak D match, TRBD1 (6 bases). Looked up from germline, CDR1 is MNHEY and CDR2 is SMNVEV (reference sequence). The length of the CDR3 is 15 residues. The ends were cut back, 5 bases at V and 1 base at J, with 9 bases in the middle. CDR3 in amino acids: CASSQTGSGANVLTF. CDR3 DNA: TGTGCCAGCAGTCAAACAGGGTCTGGGGCCAACGTCCTGACTTTC.